This T cell receptor (beta chain) was captured in a study of T cells in Graves' hyperthyroidism and ophthalmopathy. This clonotype has ten or more counts. The investigators amplified TCR beta CDR3 regions from RNA transcripts. The TCR CDR3 was amplified in a first-round RT-PCR using the HTBI primer set. Via MiXCR, TCRdb re-called the multiplex PCR reads, giving one row per CDR3 protein. In the table there are roughly 600,000 distinct CDR3 sequences, approximately 14% of which are singletons. The receptor comes from a woman aged 50 to 60 with Graves' ophthalmopathy. Source material: blood.

The CDR3 DNA reads TGTGCCAGCAGCTCTACCAGGACTGGGACAGGGGCCTACGAGCAGTACTTC. It translates to CASSSTRTGTGAYEQYF. The chain carries TRBV7-2 and TRBJ2-7; 10 nucleotides align to TRBD1. The CDR3 spans 17 residues. J gave up 2 bases and V 4 bases, and 11 bases lay outside the gene matches. The V gene's germline CDR1 is SGHTA and CDR2 FQGNSA.